Each of the 27 T cell receptor beta chains below was sequenced from the same sample in a study of blood T cell repertoires in COVID-19. Sequenced by immunoSEQ multiplex PCR; TCRdb stores in-frame clones only, minus some. Of more than 300,000 clones listed, roughly 86% are singletons. The specimen was PBMCs or T cells enriched from blood (not recorded which). The receptors come from a man aged 35-49 years in a cohort exposed to, infected with or recovered from COVID-19 (not recorded which).

The genes are TRBV10-3 and TRBJ1-5; D call uncertain. The germline V gene encodes CDR1 ENHRY and CDR2 SYGVKD. The CDR3 has 15 amino acids. Trimming removed 0 bases at V and 1 base at J, with 7 bases between. DNA for the CDR3: TGTGCCATCAGTGAGTCCCTGGGCAGCAATCAGCCCCAGCATTTT. This codes for CAISESLGSNQPQHF.

The V call is TRBV7-8, the J call TRBJ2-7; D remains ambiguous. The V gene lost 3 bases and the J gene lost 3 bases, with 9 bases spanning the gap. Germline V lookup: CDR1 SGHVS, CDR2 FQNEAQ. This CDR3 has 13 residues. The CDR3 DNA is TGTGCCAGCAGCTTCCAAGCGAGCTACGAGCAGTACTTC. This encodes CASSFQASYEQYF.

The chain has TRBV18 and TRBJ2-7, with 9 bases identical to TRBD1. The CDR3 has 16 residues. The germline CDR1 and CDR2 sequences are KGHSH and LQKENI. Losses at the gene ends were 5 bases for V and 6 bases for J; bases not matched to a gene: 14. The CDR3 coding sequence is TGTGCCAGCTCAATAGCCGTAGGACAGGGGATGCGCGAGCAGTACTTC. Its translation: CASSIAVGQGMREQYF.

V and J are TRBV6-5 and TRBJ2-7; 10 bases map to TRBD2. The germline CDR1 and CDR2 sequences are MNHEY and SVGAGI. This CDR3 has 15 residues. Unmatched junction bases numbered 5, after V lost 6 bases and J lost 0 bases. Here the CDR3 reads CASSDGTSVSYEQYF. The DNA of the CDR3 is TGTGCCAGCAGCGACGGGACTAGCGTCTCCTACGAGCAGTACTTC.

The rearrangement links TRBV19 to TRBJ1-1; a weak D match, TRBD1 (6 bases). This CDR3 region has 13 residues. V was pared by 5 bases and J by 1 base, with 8 bases between. Per germline, CDR1 LNHDA and CDR2 SQIVND (reference sequence). The CDR3 DNA sequence: TGTGCCAGTAGTGGACAGCCGAACACTGAAGCTTTCTTT. Encoded protein: CASSGQPNTEAFF.

The chain uses TRBV6-6 and TRBJ2-7; tentative D call: TRBD1 (6 bases). Germline-derived CDR1 and CDR2 are MNHNY and SVGAGI (reference sequence). The CDR3 extends over 15 amino acids. Trimming cost V 0 bases and J 3 bases, with 12 bases left between them. For the CDR3, the DNA is TGTGCCAGCAGTTACTCGACTCCCAGGGGCTACGAGCAGTACTTC. Translating gives CASSYSTPRGYEQYF.

The chain joins TRBV30 to TRBJ1-6; TRBD1 matches 10 bases. The length of the CDR3 is 16 residues. Germline CDR1 and CDR2: GTSNPN and SVGIG (reference sequence). The V gene end was trimmed by 2 bases and the J gene end by 7 bases; junction bases not matched to a gene: 8. The CDR3 loop reads CAWSKIPGQGNSPLHF. CDR3 nucleotide sequence: TGTGCCTGGAGTAAGATACCGGGACAGGGGAATTCACCCCTCCACTTT.

The V call is TRBV10-1, the J call TRBJ2-3, with TRBD2 matching over 8 bases. With V trimmed by 8 bases and J by 2 bases, 3 bases remained unmatched. From germline, CDR1 is WNHNN and CDR2 SYGVQD (reference sequence). The CDR3 covers 13 residues. CDR3 sequence: CASREGSTDTQYF. Written as DNA, the CDR3 is TGCGCCAGCCGGGAGGGATCCACAGATACGCAGTATTTT.

The V call is TRBV4-2, the J call TRBJ2-1; 8 bases match TRBD2. V lost 0 bases and J lost 4; bases outside the gene matches: 8. CDR3 length equals 17 residues. Per germline, CDR1 LGHNA and CDR2 YNFKEQ. The CDR3 region is CASSQDWDSGVYNEQFF. The CDR3 DNA reads as TGTGCCAGCAGCCAAGATTGGGATAGCGGGGTATACAATGAGCAGTTCTTC.

As DNA, the CDR3 is TGCAGCGTTGGGCAGGGGGCGCGAGGCTACACCTTC. This sequence encodes CSVGQGARGYTF. The V call is TRBV29-1, the J call TRBJ1-2, with 8 bases matching TRBD1. V dropped 4 bases and J dropped 8; count of bases not matched to a gene: 6. The germline V gene encodes CDR1 SQVTM and CDR2 ANQGSEA. CDR3 length equals 12 residues.

The chain recombines TRBV28 with TRBJ1-4, with 8 positions matching TRBD1. Germline V gene data show CDR1 as MDHEN and CDR2 as SYDVKM. The CDR3 length is 15 residues. V gave up 5 bases and J gave up 6 bases; unmatched junction bases: 8. DNA for the CDR3: TGTGCCAGCAGTACTAGAGGACAGGGATATGAAAAACTGTTTTTT. This encodes CASSTRGQGYEKLFF. Drawing the rest from reference TRBV28 and TRBJ1-4, the complete variable domain is DVKVTQSSRYLVKRTGEKVFLECVQDMDHENMFWYRQDPGLGLRLIYFSYDVKMKEKGDIPEGYSVSREKKERFSLILESASTNQTSMYLCASSTRGQGYEKLFFGSGTQLSVL.

The chain combines TRBV7-8 with TRBJ2-2, with a tentative D call TRBD1 (6 bases). CDR1 and CDR2 from the germline V gene are SGHVS and FQNEAQ. The CDR3 covers 15 residues. V gave up 5 bases and J gave up 4 bases, with 14 bases separating them. For the CDR3, the DNA is TGTGCCAGCAGCCTACAGGGAGTCCGCACCGGGGAGCTGTTTTTT. This sequence encodes CASSLQGVRTGELFF.

The chain recombines TRBV5-1 with TRBJ2-4; 12 bases map to TRBD2. The CDR3 totals 18 residues. V dropped 0 bases and J dropped 1; count of bases not matched to a gene: 5. CDR1 SGHRS and CDR2 YFSETQ come from the germline V gene. The chain's CDR3 is CASSLGPGLAGAKNIQYF. Written as DNA, the CDR3 is TGCGCCAGCAGCTTGGGTCCAGGACTAGCGGGGGCCAAAAACATTCAGTACTTC. The full variable domain, with the rest looked up from reference TRBV5-1 and TRBJ2-4, is KAGVTQTPRYLIKTRGQQVTLSCSPISGHRSVSWYQQTPGQGLQFLFEYFSETQRNKGNFPGRFSGRQFSNSRSEMNVSTLELGDSALYLCASSLGPGLAGAKNIQYFGAGTRLSVL.

The rearrangement links TRBV5-1 to TRBJ2-2; TRBD2 matches 11 bases. V shed 4 bases, J shed 7 bases, and the junction held 9 bases outside the gene matches. Germline CDR1 SGHRS, CDR2 YFSETQ. The length of the CDR3 is 16 residues. The CDR3 bases are TGCGCCAGCAGCGTGACTAGCGGGAATAGCTTCGGGGAGCTGTTTTTT. As protein: CASSVTSGNSFGELFF.

The chain has TRBV5-1 and TRBJ2-3; 7 bases fit TRBD1. The CDR3 spans 14 residues. V lost 4 bases and J lost 3; bases outside the gene matches: 5. Germline V lookup: CDR1 SGHRS, CDR2 YFSETQ. The CDR3 bases are TGCGCCAGCAGCCCGGGACAGTTGACAGATACGCAGTATTTT. This translates into CASSPGQLTDTQYF.

V and J are TRBV19 and TRBJ2-7; D perhaps matches TRBD1 (5 bases). The germline V and J ends were trimmed by 3 bases and 6 bases, with 18 bases remaining between them. Germline CDR1 is LNHDA and CDR2 is SQIVND (reference sequence). The CDR3 sequence is 15 residues long. CDR3 protein: CASSISLGETGEQYF. For the CDR3, the DNA is TGTGCCAGTAGTATTTCTTTAGGGGAAACGGGCGAGCAGTACTTC.

V is TRBV15 and J is TRBJ1-5; D might be TRBD1 (5 bases). V was pared by 2 bases and J by 3 bases, with 11 bases between. Germline lookup yields CDR1 LNHNV and CDR2 YYDKDF (reference sequence). CDR3 length equals 15 residues. CDR3: CATSRTEGVNQPQHF. CDR3 DNA sequence: TGTGCCACCAGCAGAACGGAAGGGGTCAATCAGCCCCAGCATTTT.

J is TRBJ2-2 and V is TRBV19, with 7 bases identical to TRBD2. The ends lost 5 bases at V and 1 base at J; junction bases unmatched: 7. This CDR3 region has 16 residues. The germline CDR1 and CDR2 sequences are LNHDA and SQIVND (reference sequence). The CDR3 nucleotides are TGTGCCAGTAGTGACCATAGCGGGCGGAACACCGGGGAGCTGTTTTTT. It translates to CASSDHSGRNTGELFF. Filled out from reference TRBV19 and TRBJ2-2, the complete variable domain reads DGGITQSPKYLFRKEGQNVTLSCEQNLNHDAMYWYRQDPGQGLRLIYYSQIVNDFQKGDIAEGYSVSREKKESFPLTVTSAQKNPTAFYLCASSDHSGRNTGELFFGEGSRLTVL.

The chain couples TRBV28 to TRBJ1-4; perhaps TRBD1 as D (5 bases). V shed 5 bases and J shed 8 bases, with 15 bases lying between them. CDR3 size: 14 residues. Per the germline V gene, CDR1 is MDHEN and CDR2 is SYDVKM. The CDR3 DNA follows: TGTGCCAGCAGTCCCCACAGGAGAGTAGAAAAACTGTTTTTT. Encoded protein: CASSPHRRVEKLFF.

V usage is TRBV7-8 and J usage is TRBJ1-5; 7 positions agree with TRBD1. This CDR3 has 14 amino acids. After removal of 5 bases from V and 4 bases from J, the junction contained 5 bases not matched to a gene. Per the germline V gene, CDR1 is SGHVS and CDR2 is FQNEAQ. As DNA, the CDR3 is TGTGCCAGCAGCAACAGGGGTTTTAATCAGCCCCAGCATTTT. It is translated as CASSNRGFNQPQHF.

The rearrangement uses TRBV7-2 and TRBJ2-5; TRBD2 agrees at 10 bases. The length of the CDR3 is 17 residues. V shed 6 bases, J shed 4 bases, and the junction held 14 bases outside the gene matches. Germline CDR1 and CDR2: SGHTA and FQGNSA. The CDR3 region has the DNA TGTGCCAGCAGTCAAGGGGTGTCGAGCGGGAGGGGAGAGACCCAGTACTTC. Protein sequence: CASSQGVSSGRGETQYF.

The chain carries TRBV11-2 and TRBJ2-7; tentative D call: TRBD1 (5 bases). V lost 0 bases and J lost 1, with 10 bases in between. The CDR3 totals 15 residues. From germline, CDR1 is SGHAT and CDR2 FQNNGV. Written as DNA, the CDR3 is TGTGCCAGCAGCTTAGATCTGGGGCGATCCTACGAGCAGTACTTC. This encodes CASSLDLGRSYEQYF.

This rearrangement joins TRBV27 to TRBJ1-4, with 7 bases lining up with TRBD1. This CDR3 has 17 amino acids. Per the germline V gene, CDR1 is MNHEY and CDR2 is SMNVEV (reference sequence). V dropped 5 bases and J dropped 0; count of bases not matched to a gene: 9. CDR3 nucleotide sequence: TGTGCCAGCAGTCCTGGACAGGCCTATCCAACTAATGAAAAACTGTTTTTT. Amino acids: CASSPGQAYPTNEKLFF.

This clone has more than one count but fewer than ten. The chain links TRBV19 to TRBJ1-1; tentative D call: TRBD1 (6 bases). The CDR3 runs 16 residues. The germline V gene encodes CDR1 LNHDA and CDR2 SQIVND (reference sequence). Trimming removed 7 bases at V and 3 bases at J, with 21 bases between. The CDR3 here is CASNLYRGSGDTEAFF. The CDR3 nucleotides are TGTGCCAGTAATTTATATAGAGGGTCAGGGGACACTGAAGCTTTCTTT.

In this sample, this clone turned up once. This rearrangement joins TRBV29-1 to TRBJ1-5; D remains ambiguous. The CDR3 runs to 14 residues. Deletions cut 6 bases from V and 7 bases from J, with 19 bases between. Germline V lookup: CDR1 SQVTM, CDR2 ANQGSEA. The CDR3 spells CSVAGIDLGQPQHF. In DNA, the CDR3 is TGCAGCGTAGCGGGTATCGACCTAGGGCAGCCCCAGCATTTT.

The CDR3 sequence is CASRLGASGYNEQFF. The DNA of the CDR3 is TGTGCCAGCAGACTCGGGGCTAGCGGATACAATGAGCAGTTCTTC. The chain has TRBV7-6 and TRBJ2-1, with TRBD2 matching 7 bases. The length of the CDR3 is 15 residues. Germline V gene data show CDR1 as SGHVS and CDR2 as FNYEAQ. Trimming took 6 bases from V and 4 from J; bases not matched to a gene: 9.

The rearrangement links TRBV7-9 to TRBJ1-1; D unresolved. CDR3 length equals 14 residues. The germline CDR1 and CDR2 sequences are SEHNR and FQNEAQ (reference sequence). V lost 5 bases and J lost 6, with 16 bases in between. The CDR3 spells CASSPPRLYAEAFF. The DNA for the CDR3 is TGTGCCAGCAGCCCGCCGCGGCTATACGCTGAAGCTTTCTTT.